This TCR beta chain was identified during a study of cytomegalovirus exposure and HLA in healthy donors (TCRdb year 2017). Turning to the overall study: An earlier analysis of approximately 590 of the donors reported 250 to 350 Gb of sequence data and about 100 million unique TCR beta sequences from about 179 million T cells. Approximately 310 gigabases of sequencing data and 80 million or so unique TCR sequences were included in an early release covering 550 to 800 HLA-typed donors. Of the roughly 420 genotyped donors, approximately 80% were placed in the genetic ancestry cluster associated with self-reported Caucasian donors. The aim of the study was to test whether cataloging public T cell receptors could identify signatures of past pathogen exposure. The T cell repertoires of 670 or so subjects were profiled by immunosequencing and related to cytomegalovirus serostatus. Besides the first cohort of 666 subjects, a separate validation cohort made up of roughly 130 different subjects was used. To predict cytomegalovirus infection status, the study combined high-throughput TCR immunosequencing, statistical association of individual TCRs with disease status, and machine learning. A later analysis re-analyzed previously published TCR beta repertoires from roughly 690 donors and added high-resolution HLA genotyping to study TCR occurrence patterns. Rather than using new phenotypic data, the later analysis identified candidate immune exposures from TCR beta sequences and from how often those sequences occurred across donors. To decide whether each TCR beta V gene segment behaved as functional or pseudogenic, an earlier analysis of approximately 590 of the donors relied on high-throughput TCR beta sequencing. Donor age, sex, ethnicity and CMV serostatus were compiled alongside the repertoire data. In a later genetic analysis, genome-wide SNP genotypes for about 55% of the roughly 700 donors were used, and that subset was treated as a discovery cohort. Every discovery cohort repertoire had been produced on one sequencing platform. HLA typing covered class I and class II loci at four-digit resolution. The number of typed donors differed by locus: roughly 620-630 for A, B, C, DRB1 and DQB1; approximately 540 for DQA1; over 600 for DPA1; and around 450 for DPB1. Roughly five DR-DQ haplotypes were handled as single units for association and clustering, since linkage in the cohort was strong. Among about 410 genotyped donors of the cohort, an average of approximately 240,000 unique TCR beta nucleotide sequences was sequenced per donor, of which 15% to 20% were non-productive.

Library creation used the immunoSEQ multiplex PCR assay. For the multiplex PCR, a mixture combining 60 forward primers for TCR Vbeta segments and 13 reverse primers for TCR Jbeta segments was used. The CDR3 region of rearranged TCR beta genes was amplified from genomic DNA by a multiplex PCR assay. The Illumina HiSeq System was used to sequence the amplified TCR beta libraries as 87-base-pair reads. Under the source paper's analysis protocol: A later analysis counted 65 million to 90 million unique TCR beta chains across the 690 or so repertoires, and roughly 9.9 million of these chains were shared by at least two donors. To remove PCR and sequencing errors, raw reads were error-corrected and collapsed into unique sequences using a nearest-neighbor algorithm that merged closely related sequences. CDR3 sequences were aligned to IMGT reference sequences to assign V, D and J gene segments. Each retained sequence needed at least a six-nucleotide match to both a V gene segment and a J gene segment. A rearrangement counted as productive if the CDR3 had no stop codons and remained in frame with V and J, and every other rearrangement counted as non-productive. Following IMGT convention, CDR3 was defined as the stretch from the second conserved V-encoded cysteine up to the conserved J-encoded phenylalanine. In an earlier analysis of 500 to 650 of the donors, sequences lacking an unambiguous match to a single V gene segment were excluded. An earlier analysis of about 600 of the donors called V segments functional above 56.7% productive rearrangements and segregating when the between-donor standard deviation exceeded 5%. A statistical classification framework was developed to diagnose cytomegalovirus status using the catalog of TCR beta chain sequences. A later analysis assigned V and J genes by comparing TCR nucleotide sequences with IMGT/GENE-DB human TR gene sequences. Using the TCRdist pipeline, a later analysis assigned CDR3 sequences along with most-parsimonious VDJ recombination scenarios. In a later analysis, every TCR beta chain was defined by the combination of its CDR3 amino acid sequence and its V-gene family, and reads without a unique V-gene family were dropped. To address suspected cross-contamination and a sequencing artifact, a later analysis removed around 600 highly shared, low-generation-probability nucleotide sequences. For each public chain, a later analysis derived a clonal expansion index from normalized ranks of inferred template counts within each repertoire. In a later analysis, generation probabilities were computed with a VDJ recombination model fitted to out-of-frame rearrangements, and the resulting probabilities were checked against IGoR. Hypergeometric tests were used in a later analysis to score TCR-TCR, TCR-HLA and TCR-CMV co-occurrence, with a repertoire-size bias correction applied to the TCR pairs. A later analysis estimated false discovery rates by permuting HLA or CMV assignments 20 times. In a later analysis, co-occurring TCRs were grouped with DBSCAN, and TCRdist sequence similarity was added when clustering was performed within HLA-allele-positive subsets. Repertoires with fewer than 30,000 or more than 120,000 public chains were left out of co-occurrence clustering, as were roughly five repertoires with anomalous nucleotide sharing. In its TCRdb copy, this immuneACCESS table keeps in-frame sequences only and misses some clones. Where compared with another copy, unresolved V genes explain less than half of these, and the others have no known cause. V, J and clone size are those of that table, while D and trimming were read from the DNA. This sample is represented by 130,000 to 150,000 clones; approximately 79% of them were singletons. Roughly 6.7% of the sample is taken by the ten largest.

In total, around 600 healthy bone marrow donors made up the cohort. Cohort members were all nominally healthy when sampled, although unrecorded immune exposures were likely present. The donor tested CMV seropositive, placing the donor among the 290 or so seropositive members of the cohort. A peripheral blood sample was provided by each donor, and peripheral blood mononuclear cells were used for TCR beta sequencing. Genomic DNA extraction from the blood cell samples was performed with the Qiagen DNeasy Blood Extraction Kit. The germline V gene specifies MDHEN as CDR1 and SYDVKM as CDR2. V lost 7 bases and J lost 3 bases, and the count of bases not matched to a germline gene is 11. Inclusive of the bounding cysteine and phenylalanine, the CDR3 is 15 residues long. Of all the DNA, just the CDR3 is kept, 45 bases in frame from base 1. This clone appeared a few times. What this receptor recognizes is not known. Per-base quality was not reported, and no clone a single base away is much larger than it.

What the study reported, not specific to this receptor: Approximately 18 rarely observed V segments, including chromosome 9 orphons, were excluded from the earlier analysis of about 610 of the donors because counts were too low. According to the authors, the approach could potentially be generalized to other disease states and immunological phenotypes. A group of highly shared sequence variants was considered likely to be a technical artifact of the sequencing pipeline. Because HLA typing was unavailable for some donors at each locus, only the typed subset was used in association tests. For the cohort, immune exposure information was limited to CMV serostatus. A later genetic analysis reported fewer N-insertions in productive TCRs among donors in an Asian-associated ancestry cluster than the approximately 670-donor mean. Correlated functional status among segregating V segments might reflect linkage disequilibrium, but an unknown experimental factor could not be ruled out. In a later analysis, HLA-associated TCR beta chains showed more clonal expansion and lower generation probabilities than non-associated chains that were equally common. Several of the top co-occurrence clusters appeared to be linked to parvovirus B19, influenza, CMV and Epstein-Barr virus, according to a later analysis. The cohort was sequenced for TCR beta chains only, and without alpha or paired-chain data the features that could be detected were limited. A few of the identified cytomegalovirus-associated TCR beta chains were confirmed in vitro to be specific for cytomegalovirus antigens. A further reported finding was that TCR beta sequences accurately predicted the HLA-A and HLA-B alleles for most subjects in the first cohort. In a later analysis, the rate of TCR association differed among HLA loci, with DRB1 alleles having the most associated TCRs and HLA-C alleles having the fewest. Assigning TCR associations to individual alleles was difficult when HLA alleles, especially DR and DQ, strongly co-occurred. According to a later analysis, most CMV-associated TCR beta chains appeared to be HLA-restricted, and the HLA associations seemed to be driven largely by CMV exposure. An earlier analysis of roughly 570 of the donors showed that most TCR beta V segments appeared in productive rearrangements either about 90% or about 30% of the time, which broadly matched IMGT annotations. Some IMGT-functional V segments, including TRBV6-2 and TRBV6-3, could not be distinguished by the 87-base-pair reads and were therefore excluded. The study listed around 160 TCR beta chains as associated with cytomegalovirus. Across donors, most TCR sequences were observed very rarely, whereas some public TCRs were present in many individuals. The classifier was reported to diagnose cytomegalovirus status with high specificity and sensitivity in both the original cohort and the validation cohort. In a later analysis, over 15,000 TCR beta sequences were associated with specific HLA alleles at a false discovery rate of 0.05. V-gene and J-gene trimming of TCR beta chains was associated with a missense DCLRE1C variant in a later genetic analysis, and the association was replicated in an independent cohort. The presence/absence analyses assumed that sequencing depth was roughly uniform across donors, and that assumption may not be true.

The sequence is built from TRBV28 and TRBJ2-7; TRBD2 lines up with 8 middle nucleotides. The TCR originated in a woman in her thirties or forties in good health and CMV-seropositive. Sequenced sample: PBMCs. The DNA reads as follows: TGTGCCAGCACCAAACCGCGGGGGGATAGCTACGAGCAGTACTTC. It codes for CASTKPRGDSYEQYF.